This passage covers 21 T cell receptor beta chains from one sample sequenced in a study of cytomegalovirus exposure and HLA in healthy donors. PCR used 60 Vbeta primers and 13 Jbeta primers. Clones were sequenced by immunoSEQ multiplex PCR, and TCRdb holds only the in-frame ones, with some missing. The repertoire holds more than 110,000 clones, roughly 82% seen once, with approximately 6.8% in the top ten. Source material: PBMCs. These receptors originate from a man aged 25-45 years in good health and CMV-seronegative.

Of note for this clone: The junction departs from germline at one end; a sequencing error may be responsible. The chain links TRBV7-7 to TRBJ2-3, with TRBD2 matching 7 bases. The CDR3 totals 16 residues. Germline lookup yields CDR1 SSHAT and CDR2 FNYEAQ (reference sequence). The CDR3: CASSPELAFLTDTQYF. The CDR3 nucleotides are TGTGCTAGCAGCCCTGAACTAGCGTTCCTTACAGATACGCAGTATTTT.

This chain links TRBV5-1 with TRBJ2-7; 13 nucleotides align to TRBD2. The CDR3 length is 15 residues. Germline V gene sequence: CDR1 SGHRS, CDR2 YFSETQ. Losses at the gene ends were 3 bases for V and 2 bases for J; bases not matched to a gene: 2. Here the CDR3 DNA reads TGCGCCAGCAGCTGGACTAGCGGGAGACCCTACGAGCAGTACTTC. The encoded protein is CASSWTSGRPYEQYF.

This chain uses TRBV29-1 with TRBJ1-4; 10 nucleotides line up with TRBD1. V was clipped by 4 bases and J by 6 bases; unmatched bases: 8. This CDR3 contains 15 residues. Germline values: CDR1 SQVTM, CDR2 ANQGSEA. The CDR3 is CSVGVFGTGDEKLFF. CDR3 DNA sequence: TGCAGCGTTGGGGTTTTCGGGACAGGGGATGAAAAACTGTTTTTT.

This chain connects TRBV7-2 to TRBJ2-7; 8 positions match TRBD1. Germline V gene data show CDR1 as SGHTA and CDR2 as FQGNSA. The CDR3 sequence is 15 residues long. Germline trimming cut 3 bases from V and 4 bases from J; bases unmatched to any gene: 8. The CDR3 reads CASSLAQGAFYEQYF. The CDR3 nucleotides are TGTGCCAGCAGCTTGGCGCAGGGGGCCTTTTACGAGCAGTACTTC.

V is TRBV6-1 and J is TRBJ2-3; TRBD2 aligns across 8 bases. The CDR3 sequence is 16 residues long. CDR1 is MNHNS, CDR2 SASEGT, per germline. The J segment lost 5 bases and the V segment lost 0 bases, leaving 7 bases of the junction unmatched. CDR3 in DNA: TGTGCCAGCAGTGAAGCTGGGGGCCGGGGGGGAGATACGCAGTATTTT. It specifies CASSEAGGRGGDTQYF.

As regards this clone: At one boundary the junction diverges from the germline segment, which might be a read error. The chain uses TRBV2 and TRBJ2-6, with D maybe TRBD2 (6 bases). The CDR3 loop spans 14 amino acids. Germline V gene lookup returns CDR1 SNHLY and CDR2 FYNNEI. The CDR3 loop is CASGAGSGANGLTF. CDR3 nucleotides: TGTGCCAGCGGGGCGGGATCTGGGGCCAACGGCCTGACTTTC.

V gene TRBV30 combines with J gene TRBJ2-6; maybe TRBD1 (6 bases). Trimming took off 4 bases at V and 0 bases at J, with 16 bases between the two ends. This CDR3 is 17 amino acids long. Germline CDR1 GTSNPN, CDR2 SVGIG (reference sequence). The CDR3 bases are TGTGCCTGGATGGTCCCGGGACAAATCTCTGGGGCCAACGTCCTGACTTTC. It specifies CAWMVPGQISGANVLTF. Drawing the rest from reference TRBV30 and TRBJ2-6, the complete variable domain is SQTIHQWPATLVQPVGSPLSLECTVEGTSNPNLYWYRQAAGRGLQLLFYSVGIGQISSEVPQNLSASRPQDRQFILSSKKLLLSDSGFYLCAWMVPGQISGANVLTFGAGSRLTVL.

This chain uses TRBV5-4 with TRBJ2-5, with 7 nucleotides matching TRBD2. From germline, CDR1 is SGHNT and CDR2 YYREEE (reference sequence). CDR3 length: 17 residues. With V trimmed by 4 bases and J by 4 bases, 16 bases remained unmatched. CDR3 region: CASSLGWEGGHLETQYF. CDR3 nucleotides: TGTGCCAGCAGCCTGGGCTGGGAGGGAGGGCATCTAGAGACCCAGTACTTC. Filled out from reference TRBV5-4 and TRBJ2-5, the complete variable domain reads ETGVTQSPTHLIKTRGQQVTLRCSSQSGHNTVSWYQQALGQGPQFIFQYYREEENGRGNFPPRFSGLQFPNYSSELNVNALELDDSALYLCASSLGWEGGHLETQYFGPGTRLLVL.

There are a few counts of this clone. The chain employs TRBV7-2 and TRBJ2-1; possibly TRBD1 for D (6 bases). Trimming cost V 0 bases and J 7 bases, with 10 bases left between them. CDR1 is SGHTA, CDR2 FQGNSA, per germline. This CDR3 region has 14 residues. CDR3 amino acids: CASSLAGASNEQFF. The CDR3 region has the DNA TGTGCCAGCAGCTTAGCGGGGGCATCAAATGAGCAGTTCTTC.

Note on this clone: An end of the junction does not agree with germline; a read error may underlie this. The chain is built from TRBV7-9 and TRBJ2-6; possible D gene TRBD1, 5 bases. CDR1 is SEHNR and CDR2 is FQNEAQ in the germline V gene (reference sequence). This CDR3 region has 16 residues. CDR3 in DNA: TGTGCCAGCAGCCCGATAGGGGCGGCTGGGGCCAACGGCCTGACTTTC. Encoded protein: CASSPIGAAGANGLTF.

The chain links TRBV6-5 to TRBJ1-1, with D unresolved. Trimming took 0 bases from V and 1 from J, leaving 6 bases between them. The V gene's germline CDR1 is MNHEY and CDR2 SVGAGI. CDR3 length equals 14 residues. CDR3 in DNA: TGTGCCAGCAGTTACTCACAGACGAACACTGAAGCTTTCTTT. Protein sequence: CASSYSQTNTEAFF.

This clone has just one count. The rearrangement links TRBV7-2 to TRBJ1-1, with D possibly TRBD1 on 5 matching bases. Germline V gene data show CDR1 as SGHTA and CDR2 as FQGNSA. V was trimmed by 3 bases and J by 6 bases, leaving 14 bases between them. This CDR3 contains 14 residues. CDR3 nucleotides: TGTGCCAGCAGCTTCCAGGGCGACGAGTCTGAAGCTTTCTTT. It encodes CASSFQGDESEAFF.

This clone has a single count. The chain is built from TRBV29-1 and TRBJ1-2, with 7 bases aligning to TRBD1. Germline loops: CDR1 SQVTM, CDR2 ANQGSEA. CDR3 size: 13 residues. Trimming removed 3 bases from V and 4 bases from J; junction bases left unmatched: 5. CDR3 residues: CSVEPGGFYGYTF. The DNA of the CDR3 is TGCAGCGTTGAGCCAGGGGGGTTCTATGGCTACACCTTC. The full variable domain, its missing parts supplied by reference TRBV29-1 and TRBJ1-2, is SAVISQKPSRDICQRGTSLTIQCQVDSQVTMMFWYRQQPGQSLTLIATANQGSEATYESGFVIDKFPISRPNLTFSTLTVSNMSPEDSSIYLCSVEPGGFYGYTFGSGTRLTVV.

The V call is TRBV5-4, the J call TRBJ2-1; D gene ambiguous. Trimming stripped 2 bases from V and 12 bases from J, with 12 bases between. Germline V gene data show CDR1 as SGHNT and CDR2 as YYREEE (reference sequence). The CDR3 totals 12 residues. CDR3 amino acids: CASSFDERGQFF. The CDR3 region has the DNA TGTGCCAGCAGCTTCGACGAGCGCGGGCAGTTCTTC.

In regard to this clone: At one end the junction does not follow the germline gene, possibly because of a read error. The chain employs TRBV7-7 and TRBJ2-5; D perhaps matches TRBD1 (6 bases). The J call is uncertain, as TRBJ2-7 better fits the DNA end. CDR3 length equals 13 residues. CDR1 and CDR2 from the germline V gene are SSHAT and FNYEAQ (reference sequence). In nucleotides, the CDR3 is TGTGCTAGCAGCTTAGGGACAACCTACGAGCAGTACTTC. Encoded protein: CASSLGTTYEQYF.

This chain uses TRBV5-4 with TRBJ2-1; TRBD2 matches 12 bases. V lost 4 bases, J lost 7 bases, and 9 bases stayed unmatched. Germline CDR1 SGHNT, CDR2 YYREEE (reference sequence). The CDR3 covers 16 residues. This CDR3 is CASSGTPSGGGNEQFF. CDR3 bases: TGTGCCAGCAGCGGGACCCCTAGCGGGGGGGGGAATGAGCAGTTCTTC. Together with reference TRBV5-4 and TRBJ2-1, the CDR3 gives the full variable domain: ETGVTQSPTHLIKTRGQQVTLRCSSQSGHNTVSWYQQALGQGPQFIFQYYREEENGRGNFPPRFSGLQFPNYSSELNVNALELDDSALYLCASSGTPSGGGNEQFFGPGTRLTVL.

The CDR3 sequence: CASSPGTGGETQYF. The DNA of the CDR3 is TGCGCCAGCAGCCCGGGGACAGGGGGAGAGACCCAGTACTTC. The chain has TRBV5-1 and TRBJ2-5, with 11 bases identical to TRBD1. V lost 4 bases and J lost 4; bases outside the gene matches: 3. The germline V gene encodes CDR1 SGHRS and CDR2 YFSETQ. This CDR3 spans 14 amino acids.

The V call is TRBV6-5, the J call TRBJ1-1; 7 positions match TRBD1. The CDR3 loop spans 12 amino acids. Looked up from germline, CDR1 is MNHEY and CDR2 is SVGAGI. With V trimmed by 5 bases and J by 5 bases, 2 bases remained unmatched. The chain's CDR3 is CASSRQGTEAFF. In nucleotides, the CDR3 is TGTGCCAGCAGTCGACAGGGAACTGAAGCTTTCTTT.

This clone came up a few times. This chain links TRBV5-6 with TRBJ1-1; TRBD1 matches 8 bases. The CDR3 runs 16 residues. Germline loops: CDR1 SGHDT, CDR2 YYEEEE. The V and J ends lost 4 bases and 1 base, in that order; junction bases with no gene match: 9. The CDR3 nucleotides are TGTGCCAGCAGCCCACGACAGGGGAAGTGGAACACTGAAGCTTTCTTT. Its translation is CASSPRQGKWNTEAFF.

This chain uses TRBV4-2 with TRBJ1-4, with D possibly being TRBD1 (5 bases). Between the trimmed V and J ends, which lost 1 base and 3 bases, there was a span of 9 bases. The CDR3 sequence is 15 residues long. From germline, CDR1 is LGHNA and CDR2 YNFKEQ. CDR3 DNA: TGTGCCAGCAGCCAAGTGGAGGGGCCTAATGAAAAACTGTTTTTT. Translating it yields CASSQVEGPNEKLFF.

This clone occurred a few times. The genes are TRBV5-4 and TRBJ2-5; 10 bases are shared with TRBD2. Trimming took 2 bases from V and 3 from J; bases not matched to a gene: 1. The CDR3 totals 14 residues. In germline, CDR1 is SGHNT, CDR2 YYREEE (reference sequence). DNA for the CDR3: TGTGCCAGCAGCTTAGCGGGAGGGAAAGAGACCCAGTACTTC. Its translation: CASSLAGGKETQYF.